These T cell receptor beta chains were read from a single sample in a study of cytomegalovirus exposure and HLA in healthy donors. Sequencing used immunoSEQ multiplex PCR; TCRdb keeps in-frame clones, though not all of them. The table records about 150,000 clones, 60% to 80% of them present only once. Sequencing was carried out using PBMCs. The receptors were gathered from a male donor in good health and CMV-seronegative. Both conserved end residues are part of each CDR3. A D gene is named only where the DNA matches it firmly. Rows give clone size only sometimes, using once, few, many, or a class for an expanded clone.

- - TRBJ2-1 TRBV29-1 CSVERGSFNEQFF TGCAGCGTTGAACGTGGGAGCTTTAATGAGCAGTTCTTC
- - TRBJ1-1 TRBV5-1 CASSTQGYGTEAFF TGCGCCAGCAGCACACAGGGATACGGGACTGAAGCTTTCTTT
- - TRBJ2-7 TRBV7-9 CASSLGQGSSYEQYF TGTGCCAGCAGCTTGGGGCAGGGGAGCTCCTACGAGCAGTACTTC
TRBD1 - TRBJ1-4 TRBV29-1 CSVFWDRGYEKLFF TGCAGCGTTTTTTGGGACAGGGGGTATGAAAAACTGTTTTTT
- few TRBJ2-6 TRBV30 CAWSLSGANVLTF TGTGCCTGGAGTCTGTCTGGGGCCAACGTCCTGACTTTC
TRBD1 - TRBJ1-6 TRBV12-5 CASAWTGYSPLHF TGTGCTAGTGCCTGGACAGGGTATTCACCCCTCCACTTT
- - TRBJ1-6 TRBV6-5 CASSPSGSGDSPLHF TGTGCCAGCAGTCCGTCGGGCAGCGGCGATTCACCCCTCCACTTT
- - TRBJ1-4 TRBV11-2 CASSLRGEKLFF TGTGCCAGCAGCCTCAGGGGAGAAAAACTGTTTTTT
TRBD1 few TRBJ1-2 TRBV5-1 CASSLVSGGELNYGYTF TGCGCCAGCAGCTTGGTGTCAGGGGGCGAACTTAACTATGGCTACACCTTC
TRBD1 once TRBJ1-1 TRBV27 CASSPTRTGTNTEAFF TGTGCCAGCAGTCCAACCCGGACAGGGACGAACACTGAAGCTTTCTTT
- - TRBJ2-3 TRBV9 CASSGKGGVSTDTQYF TGTGCCAGCAGCGGCAAGGGGGGGGTTAGCACAGATACGCAGTATTTT
- - TRBJ1-1 TRBV7-9 CASSPIPDRNTEAFF TGTGCCAGCAGCCCAATCCCGGACAGGAACACTGAAGCTTTCTTT
- - TRBJ1-5 TRBV4-2 CASSQNRSPNQPQHF TGTGCCAGCAGCCAGAACAGGTCCCCTAATCAGCCCCAGCATTTT
TRBD2 - TRBJ2-1 TRBV19 CASSIGTSGSNEQFF TGTGCCAGTAGTATAGGGACTAGCGGGAGCAATGAGCAGTTCTTC
- few TRBJ1-2 TRBV7-2 CASSLASREDGYTF TGTGCCAGCAGCTTAGCGAGCAGGGAAGATGGCTACACCTTC
- - TRBJ2-1 TRBV5-1 CASSYGGLRNEQFF TGCGCCAGCAGCTACGGGGGTCTCCGCAATGAGCAGTTCTTC
TRBD2 - TRBJ2-3 TRBV2 CASGSSGGGTDTQYF TGTGCCAGCGGGTCTAGCGGGGGCGGCACAGATACGCAGTATTTT
- once TRBJ1-5 TRBV27 CASSLSRTEAQHF TGTGCCAGCAGTTTATCCCGGACAGAAGCCCAGCATTTT
TRBD1 - TRBJ1-1 TRBV29-1 CSFQGAGAFF TGCAGCTTTCAGGGGGCGGGAGCTTTCTTT
- once TRBJ1-2 TRBV9 CASSVVGQSNYGYTF TGTGCCAGCAGCGTAGTAGGACAGAGCAACTATGGCTACACCTTC
- - TRBJ2-7 TRBV7-2 CASSLSFGREQYF TGTGCCAGCAGCTTGTCGTTCGGTCGGGAGCAGTACTTC
TRBD1 - TRBJ1-5 TRBV5-1 CASSSGTGAFNQPQHF TGCGCCAGCAGCTCCGGGACAGGGGCCTTCAATCAGCCCCAGCATTTT
- once TRBJ1-4 TRBV2 CASRPGLVEKLFF TGTGCCAGCAGACCCGGACTTGTTGAAAAACTGTTTTTT
TRBD2 few TRBJ2-1 TRBV5-4 CASRTGLAGGTSSYNEQFF TGTGCCAGCAGAACGGGACTAGCGGGGGGGACAAGCTCCTACAATGAGCAGTTCTTC
- - TRBJ1-2 TRBV9 CASRSVGASGYTF TGTGCCAGCAGGTCAGTAGGGGCCTCGGGCTACACCTTC
TRBD1 - TRBJ1-1 TRBV5-1 CASSPWRTGAYLGGTEAFF TGCGCCAGCAGCCCTTGGCGGACAGGGGCGTATCTGGGGGGAACTGAAGCTTTCTTT
TRBD2 - TRBJ2-5 TRBV7-2 CASSHKSGGRETQYF TGTGCCAGCAGCCATAAATCGGGGGGGCGCGAGACCCAGTACTTC
- - TRBJ1-2 TRBV27 CASSLSAGSIANYGYTF TGTGCCAGCAGTTTATCTGCGGGGTCCATAGCTAACTATGGCTACACCTTC
TRBD1 few TRBJ1-2 TRBV6-5 CASSYRDRGNYGYTF TGTGCCAGCAGTTACCGGGACAGGGGAAACTATGGCTACACCTTC
TRBD2 - TRBJ2-3 TRBV30 CARTSGRAEDTQYF TGTGCCAGGACTAGCGGGAGGGCGGAAGATACGCAGTATTTT
TRBD2 - TRBJ2-7 TRBV7-6 CASSLAGESYEQYF TGTGCCAGCAGCTTGGCGGGAGAATCCTACGAGCAGTACTTC
TRBD2 few TRBJ2-1 TRBV5-1 CASAPASAGYNEQFF TGCGCCAGCGCCCCCGCCTCAGCGGGGTACAATGAGCAGTTCTTC
TRBD2 - TRBJ2-3 TRBV7-3 CASSPHPWASGGAVTQTDTQYF TGTGCCAGCAGCCCTCACCCCTGGGCTAGCGGGGGGGCCGTTACCCAAACAGATACGCAGTATTTT
- few TRBJ2-5 TRBV7-8 CASSLGLEQGRETQYF TGTGCCAGCAGCCTGGGGTTGGAACAGGGCCGAGAGACCCAGTACTTC
- - TRBJ2-5 TRBV30 CAWSGKGGFKETQYF TGTGCCTGGAGCGGGAAAGGGGGTTTTAAGGAGACCCAGTACTTC
- few TRBJ2-3 TRBV14 CASSQGLQGFTQYF TGTGCCAGCAGCCAAGGGTTACAGGGCTTTACGCAGTATTTT
- - TRBJ2-3 TRBV19 CATAYGEPSTDTQYF TGTGCCACCGCCTACGGGGAACCTAGCACAGATACGCAGTATTTT
- - TRBJ1-2 TRBV5-1 CASSFEGGGYGYTF TGCGCCAGCAGCTTCGAGGGAGGGGGCTATGGCTACACCTTC
TRBD1 - TRBJ2-7 TRBV4-1 CASSQARGLNEQYF TGCGCCAGCAGCCAAGCCAGGGGGCTGAACGAGCAGTACTTC
- once TRBJ2-5 TRBV9 CASSVVGGETQYF TGTGCCAGCAGCGTAGTAGGGGGAGAGACCCAGTACTTC
TRBD2 - TRBJ2-4 TRBV6-5 CASSTGLSGNIQYF TGTGCCAGCAGCACAGGCCTTAGCGGGAACATTCAGTACTTC
- - TRBJ2-3 TRBV11-2 CASGPGGTDTQYF TGTGCCAGCGGGCCCGGGGGCACAGATACGCAGTATTTT
TRBD2 - TRBJ2-5 TRBV7-9 CSSSSPAGETQYF TGTTCCAGCAGCTCCCCAGCGGGGGAGACCCAGTACTTC
- - TRBJ2-1 TRBV11-2 CASSLKGGKSYNEQFF TGTGCCAGCAGCTTAAAGGGGGGGAAATCCTACAATGAGCAGTTCTTC
- - TRBJ1-3 TRBV19 CASSRQLSSGNTIYF TGTGCCAGTAGTAGACAGTTAAGCTCTGGAAACACCATATATTTT
- - TRBJ1-3 TRBV19 CASSIVRGAPNTIYF TGTGCCAGTAGTATAGTACGGGGGGCGCCGAACACCATATATTTT
TRBD1 - TRBJ1-1 TRBV19 CASFNRDRAEAFF TGTGCCAGTTTTAACCGGGACAGGGCTGAAGCTTTCTTT
- - TRBJ1-2 TRBV30 CAWRAPIRVLYGYTF TGTGCCTGGAGAGCCCCGATCAGGGTACTCTATGGCTACACCTTC
- - TRBJ2-7 TRBV7-9 CASSLNPQGGFEQYF TGTGCCAGCAGCTTAAACCCCCAGGGGGGATTCGAGCAGTACTTC
TRBD1 - TRBJ1-2 TRBV30 CASDPGTANYGYTF TGTGCATCGGACCCCGGGACAGCTAACTATGGCTACACCTTC
TRBD2 - TRBJ2-5 TRBV7-3 CASSSGPPGTTQETQYF TGTGCCAGCAGCTCAGGCCCTCCCGGGACTACTCAGGAGACCCAGTACTTC
TRBD1 - TRBJ1-5 TRBV4-2 CASSQGDQLGQGEGLQHF TGTGCCAGCAGCCAAGGGGACCAATTGGGACAGGGCGAGGGGCTCCAGCATTTT
- few TRBJ1-5 TRBV27 CASSPEGSNQPQHF TGTGCCAGCAGTCCCGAGGGTAGCAATCAGCCCCAGCATTTT
TRBD1 once TRBJ1-4 TRBV5-1 CASSPVTGVEGKLFF TGCGCCAGCAGCCCCGTGACAGGGGTGGAAGGGAAACTGTTTTTT
- - TRBJ1-2 TRBV7-2 CASSSQVNYGYTF TGTGCCAGCAGCTCTCAGGTCAACTATGGCTACACCTTC